Presented here are 17 T cell receptor beta chains from one specimen sequenced in a study of siplizumab effects on memory and regulatory T cells. Profiling relied on immunoSEQ multiplex PCR, and the TCRdb table lists in-frame clones only, not all of them. The table has 90,000 to 95,000 clones, approximately 93% seen once. Sequencing input: CD8+ T cells sorted from blood. The origin of the receptors is a human donor in good health.

The chain carries TRBV4-1 and TRBJ2-2; the D is unclear. Germline V gene lookup returns CDR1 MGHRA and CDR2 YSYEKL. The CDR3 is 15 residues long. V was clipped by 4 bases and J by 0 bases, with 9 bases between them. CDR3 in DNA: TGCGCCAGCAGCCCCGCAGCCACGAACACCGGGGAGCTGTTTTTT. Its translation: CASSPAATNTGELFF.

The chain uses TRBV6-1 and TRBJ2-7, with D unclear. CDR3 size: 16 residues. Germline values: CDR1 MNHNS, CDR2 SASEGT. V lost 2 bases and J lost 2, with 16 bases in between. This CDR3 is CASSERDLTVPYEQYF. The CDR3 DNA reads as TGTGCCAGCAGTGAAAGGGATTTAACGGTCCCCTACGAGCAGTACTTC.

The chain carries TRBV6-5 and TRBJ2-2; D might be TRBD1 or TRBD2, each matching 6 bases. Per germline, CDR1 MNHEY and CDR2 SVGAGI. The CDR3 length is 15 residues. The ends were cut back, 6 bases at V and 5 bases at J, with 16 bases in the middle. The CDR3 spells CASRRDIEGTGELFF. CDR3 in DNA: TGTGCCAGCAGGCGGGACATCGAGGGGACCGGGGAGCTGTTTTTT.

The chain links TRBV9 to TRBJ2-5; 9 bases agree with TRBD1. V gave up 0 bases and J gave up 4 bases; unmatched junction bases: 7. The CDR3 is made up of 16 amino acids. The germline gives CDR1 SGDLS, CDR2 YYNGEE. The CDR3 region has the DNA TGTGCCAGCAGCGTAGCGGGACAGGGAGCAGGAGAGACCCAGTACTTC. Encoded protein: CASSVAGQGAGETQYF.

The CDR3 DNA reads TGTGCCTGGAACATCAACTACAATGAGCAGTTCTTC. Its translation: CAWNINYNEQFF. The chain links TRBV30 to TRBJ2-1; D remains ambiguous. The germline CDR1 and CDR2 sequences are GTSNPN and SVGIG (reference sequence). CDR3 length: 12 residues. Deletions cut 4 bases from V and 3 bases from J, with 7 bases between.

The chain joins TRBV4-1 to TRBJ2-3, with 9 bases lining up with TRBD2. The CDR3 is 17 amino acids. From germline, CDR1 is MGHRA and CDR2 YSYEKL. The junction had 6 bases not matched to a gene; V was cut back by 0 bases and J by 2 bases. The CDR3 reads CASSQDGLAGFTDTQYF. For the CDR3, the DNA is TGCGCCAGCAGCCAAGACGGGCTAGCGGGGTTCACAGATACGCAGTATTTT.

This sequence joins TRBV6-1 and TRBJ2-3, with TRBD1 as a possible D gene (6 bases). The CDR3 sequence is 16 residues long. V lost 3 bases, J lost 4 bases, and 17 bases lay in between. The germline gives CDR1 MNHNS, CDR2 SASEGT. CDR3 region: CASSDTGIQGSDTQYF. CDR3 DNA: TGTGCCAGCAGTGACACCGGGATACAGGGTTCAGATACGCAGTATTTT.

The chain recombines TRBV4-1 with TRBJ2-7; 7 bases map to TRBD2. Looked up from germline, CDR1 is MGHRA and CDR2 is YSYEKL. The CDR3 contains 16 residues. The J segment lost 2 bases and the V segment lost 0 bases, leaving 7 bases of the junction unmatched. CDR3 DNA sequence: TGCGCCAGCAGCCAAGATCCGCCTAGCGGAACCTACGAGCAGTACTTC. As protein: CASSQDPPSGTYEQYF.

The rearrangement links TRBV7-6 to TRBJ2-1; 8 bases fit TRBD1. This CDR3 region has 15 residues. Losses at the gene ends were 4 bases for V and 0 bases for J; bases not matched to a gene: 2. The germline V gene has CDR1 SGHVS and CDR2 FNYEAQ. CDR3 nucleotide sequence: TGTGCCAGCAGCTATACAGGGGGCTCCTACAATGAGCAGTTCTTC. The encoded protein is CASSYTGGSYNEQFF.

This CDR3 is CASQEPYNEQFF. For the CDR3, the DNA is TGTGCCAGCCAAGAGCCTTACAATGAGCAGTTCTTC. The V and J genes are TRBV7-9 and TRBJ2-1, with D uncertain. The CDR3 is 12 residues long. Germline-derived CDR1 and CDR2 are SEHNR and FQNEAQ (reference sequence). Trimming pared 8 bases from V and 4 bases from J, leaving 9 bases between.

The genes are TRBV7-9 and TRBJ2-1, with 9 bases identical to TRBD2. CDR3 length: 16 residues. Germline-derived CDR1 and CDR2 are SEHNR and FQNEAQ (reference sequence). Trimming took 2 bases from V and 5 from J; bases not matched to a gene: 7. CDR3 bases: TGTGCCAGCAGCTTAAGTAGCGGGAGTATGAACAATGAGCAGTTCTTC. Translating gives CASSLSSGSMNNEQFF. The complete variable domain, with remaining parts taken from reference TRBV7-9 and TRBJ2-1, reads DTGVSQNPRHKITKRGQNVTFRCDPISEHNRLYWYRQTLGQGPEFLTYFQNEAQLEKSRLLSDRFSAERPKGSFSTLEIQRTEQGDSAMYLCASSLSSGSMNNEQFFGPGTRLTVL.

V gene TRBV5-1 combines with J gene TRBJ2-7; D perhaps matches TRBD1 (6 bases). The germline CDR1 and CDR2 sequences are SGHRS and YFSETQ. The V and J ends lost 1 base and 3 bases respectively, with 11 bases between them. The CDR3 spans 14 residues. CDR3 coding DNA: TGCGCCAGCAGCTTGCCAGGACAGAGCTACGAGCAGTACTTC. Amino acid sequence: CASSLPGQSYEQYF.

The chain joins TRBV9 to TRBJ2-5; 7 bases align to TRBD2. Per the germline V gene, CDR1 is SGDLS and CDR2 is YYNGEE. The CDR3 is made up of 13 amino acids. V was pared by 3 bases and J by 4 bases, with 3 bases of the junction left unmatched. The CDR3 loop is CASSEGGRETQYF. CDR3 DNA sequence: TGTGCCAGCAGCGAGGGAGGGAGAGAGACCCAGTACTTC.

The V call is TRBV10-3, the J call TRBJ1-5; the D gene is possibly TRBD1 (5 bases). Germline V lookup: CDR1 ENHRY, CDR2 SYGVKD. Trimming left V 10 bases short and J 0 bases short, with 10 bases between. The CDR3 has 13 residues. In nucleotides, the CDR3 is TGTGCCAGGGAGACAGATAGCAATCAGCCCCAGCATTTT. Amino acid sequence: CARETDSNQPQHF.

J is TRBJ1-6 and V is TRBV30, with 9 bases identical to TRBD1. The CDR3 runs to 15 residues. The V segment lost 0 bases and the J segment 8 bases; nucleotides outside the gene matches: 5. Germline CDR1 reads GTSNPN; CDR2 reads SVGIG (reference sequence). In DNA, the CDR3 is TGTGCCTGGAGTGTCCACGGGACAGGGCATTCACCCCTCCACTTT. Its translation is CAWSVHGTGHSPLHF.

This clone was counted a single time. This chain connects TRBV9 to TRBJ2-1; 9 nucleotides line up with TRBD1. This CDR3 is 16 amino acids long. After removal of 2 bases from V and 6 bases from J, the junction contained 9 bases not matched to a gene. Germline CDR1 reads SGDLS; CDR2 reads YYNGEE. CDR3 bases: TGTGCCAGCAGCGTCTCTTTACAGGGGGCAGGCAATGAGCAGTTCTTC. Translating it yields CASSVSLQGAGNEQFF. The full variable domain, completed using reference TRBV9 and TRBJ2-1, is DSGVTQTPKHLITATGQRVTLRCSPRSGDLSVYWYQQSLDQGLQFLIQYYNGEERAKGNILERFSAQQFPDLHSELNLSSLELGDSALYFCASSVSLQGAGNEQFFGPGTRLTVL.

CDR3 amino acids: CASSERTSTDTQYF. The CDR3, as DNA: TGTGCCAGCAGCGAGCGGACTAGCACAGATACGCAGTATTTT. The chain combines TRBV9 with TRBJ2-3; tentatively, D is TRBD2 (5 bases). The CDR3 length is 14 residues. Germline V lookup: CDR1 SGDLS, CDR2 YYNGEE. Trimming removed 3 bases at V and 0 bases at J, with 8 bases between.